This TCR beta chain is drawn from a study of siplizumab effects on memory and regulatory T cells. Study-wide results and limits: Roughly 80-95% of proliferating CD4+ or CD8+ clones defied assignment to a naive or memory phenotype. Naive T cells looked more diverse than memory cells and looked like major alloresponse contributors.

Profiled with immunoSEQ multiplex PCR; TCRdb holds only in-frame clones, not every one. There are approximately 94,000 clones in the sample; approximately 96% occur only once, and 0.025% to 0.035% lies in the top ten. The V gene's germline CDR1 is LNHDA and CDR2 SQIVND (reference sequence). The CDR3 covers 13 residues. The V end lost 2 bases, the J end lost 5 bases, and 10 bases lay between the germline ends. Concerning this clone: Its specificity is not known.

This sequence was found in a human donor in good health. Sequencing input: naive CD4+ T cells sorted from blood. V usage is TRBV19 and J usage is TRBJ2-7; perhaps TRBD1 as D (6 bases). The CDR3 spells CASSIKGVHEQYF. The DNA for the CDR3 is TGTGCCAGTAGTATAAAGGGGGTCCACGAGCAGTACTTC.